Included here is one T cell receptor (beta chain) sequence, with context. The target antigen is unknown. Amplification of TCR beta CDR3 regions used RNA transcripts. The first-round RT-PCR employed HTBI primers together with the Qiagen OneStep RT-PCR kit. A multiplex PCR was then performed as the second round. Each CDR3 protein is one row after TCRdb ran MiXCR on the multiplex PCR reads. The sample has about 740,000 distinct CDR3 sequences, roughly 40% seen once. The data were taken from a study of Graves' ophthalmopathy and Graves' hyperthyroidism. General study results and limits: The model's ophthalmopathy progression predictions had approximately 69% sensitivity and 72.22% specificity.

This CDR3 has 16 residues. Germline V lookup: CDR1 SGHVS, CDR2 FNYEAQ. Losses at the gene ends were 5 bases for V and 1 base for J; bases not matched to a gene: 8. Certain patients were not enrolled. These were patients with other autoimmune diseases, uncontrolled infections, pregnancy or lactation. The receptor was isolated from an adult man with Graves' ophthalmopathy. Sequences were obtained from peripheral blood. V usage is TRBV7-6 and J usage is TRBJ1-5; 7 positions match TRBD1. Here the CDR3 reads CASSPTTGISNQPQHF. Here the CDR3 DNA reads TGTGCCAGCAGCCCAACGACAGGGATAAGCAATCAGCCCCAGCATTTT.